Shown below are 6 T cell receptor beta chains from a single sample sequenced in a study of CXCR3-negative and CXCR3-positive naive CD8 T cells. Study observations and caveats: In CXCR3-positive naive cells, the TRB CDR3s were more hydrophobic than in CXCR3-negative naive cells.

These receptors are not linked to any known antigen. Each TRB cDNA library was prepared by 5' RACE (with UMI labels). One entry per CDR3 protein, without DNA, is what TCRdb gives after re-calling the 5' RACE reads. Its clone listing holds tens of thousands of distinct CDR3 sequences. The sequencing sample was made of naive CXCR3+ CD8+ T cells from blood. As for subset: CD45RO-CCR7+CD27+CD95- naive CD8+ T cells expressing CXCR3 (TNR3+). The source is a human donor in good health. Some clones in this sample may be carry-over from other donors' samples.

V and J are TRBV12-3 or TRBV12-4 and TRBJ2-7; TCRdb indicates TRBD1, and absent DNA this call remains unverified. The CDR3 runs to 17 residues. This CDR3 is CASSQTNSRDRVHEQYF.

This chain links TRBV7-8 with TRBJ2-7; TCRdb returns TRBD1, unconfirmable since there is no DNA. The germline gives CDR1 SGHVS, CDR2 FQNEAQ. The CDR3 runs 17 residues. CDR3 protein: CASSLVPGILSSYEQYF. Looking up the rest from reference TRBV7-8 and TRBJ2-7 gives the full variable domain: GAGVSQSPRYKVAKRGQDVALRCDPISGHVSLFWYQQALGQGPEFLTYFQNEAQLDKSGLPSDRFFAERPEGSVSTLKIQRTQQEDSAVYLCASSLVPGILSSYEQYFGPGTRLTVT.

The chain is built from TRBV7-9 and TRBJ2-5; TCRdb's D gene call, TRBD2, goes unchecked for lack of DNA. Germline V gives CDR1 SEHNR, CDR2 FQNEAQ (reference sequence). This CDR3 is built from 14 residues. Here the CDR3 reads CASSPRASIQTQYF.

The gene calls are TRBV6-5 and TRBJ2-4; TCRdb's assignment of TRBD1 cannot be checked, as there is no DNA. CDR1 and CDR2 (germline): MNHEY, SVGAGI. This CDR3 is built from 13 residues. CDR3 protein: CASSYSQGNIQYF.

The V gene is TRBV12-3 or TRBV12-4, the J gene TRBJ2-1. This CDR3 comprises 14 residues. The CDR3 sequence: CASSLALVGNEQFF.

The chain carries TRBV28 and TRBJ2-5; TCRdb returns TRBD1, unconfirmable since there is no DNA. CDR3 length equals 15 residues. Germline V gives CDR1 MDHEN, CDR2 SYDVKM. The CDR3 spells CASSSLGTTQETQYF.